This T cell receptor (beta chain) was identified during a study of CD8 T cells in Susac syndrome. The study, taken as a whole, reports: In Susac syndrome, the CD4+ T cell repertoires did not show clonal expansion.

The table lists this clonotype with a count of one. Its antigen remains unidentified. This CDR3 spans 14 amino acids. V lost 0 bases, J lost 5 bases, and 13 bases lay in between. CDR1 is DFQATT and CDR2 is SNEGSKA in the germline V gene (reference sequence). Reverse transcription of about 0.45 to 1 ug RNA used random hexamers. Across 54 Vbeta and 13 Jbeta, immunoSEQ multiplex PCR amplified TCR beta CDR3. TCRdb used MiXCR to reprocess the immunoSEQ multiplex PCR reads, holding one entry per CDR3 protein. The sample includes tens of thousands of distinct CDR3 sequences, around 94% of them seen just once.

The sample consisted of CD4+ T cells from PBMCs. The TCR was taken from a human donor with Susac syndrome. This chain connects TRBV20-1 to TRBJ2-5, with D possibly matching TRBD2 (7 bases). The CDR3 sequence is CSARDPGGWETQYF. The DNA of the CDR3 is TGCAGTGCTAGAGATCCGGGGGGCTGGGAGACCCAGTACTTC.